This TCR beta chain stems from a study of blood T cells in healthy people across ages (dated by TCRdb to between 2014 and 2017). At the level of the whole study: In model experiments, roughly one uniquely barcoded TCR beta cDNA molecule per two T cells was captured by template switching. Using deep sequencing normalized with unique cDNA molecular identifiers, the study measured how TCR beta repertoire diversity changes with age. Donors were grouped into four age groups: young (average roughly 17 years), middle-aged (over 35), aged (around 56) and long-lived (less than 85). Donors of different ages were randomly distributed across sequencing lanes to avoid experimental bias. Using the same blood draw, the study looked at two additional independent replicas of 1 million unique cDNA reads for two donors, one aged 18 to 30 and the other aged 80 or older. On the study overall, not on this receptor specifically: Compared with the aged group, the long-lived group had more naive CD4+ T cells, fewer expanded clones and increased TCR diversity, a pattern suggesting age selection. The CMV infection status of donors was not known, potentially confounding age-related changes in expanded clonotypes. Estimates of total diversity from one million sequenced T cells were regarded as lower bounds and underestimates. Because profiling used bulk unsorted PBMCs, naive and antigen-experienced compartments could not be compared conclusively. Observed TCR beta diversity correlated strongly with the percentage of naive T cells measured by flow cytometry. Observed TCR beta diversity per million T cells fell roughly linearly with age, and a significant reduction was already apparent by age around 40.

In this sample, this clonotype turned up many times. What antigen it recognizes has not been identified. No base-level quality is on record; no much larger clone is a single base apart. The donors were under 40 Caucasian individuals from Russia, aged 6 to 90 years, who were systemically healthy. Around 10 milliliters of peripheral blood were collected from each donor into EDTA-treated Vacutainer tubes. Ficoll-Paque density-gradient centrifugation was used to isolate PBMCs, with at least 6.5 million per sample. Total RNA, at least 5 micrograms per sample, was extracted from PBMCs with Trizol reagent. Naive CD45RAhigh/CD27high T cell percentages were measured by flow cytometry on a PBMC aliquot from every donor. From the cysteine through the phenylalanine, the CDR3 covers 17 amino acids. Kept here is only the CDR3 DNA, which spans 51 bases and is read in frame from base 1. The germline V gene supplies CDR1 SGHTA and CDR2 FQGNSA. Trimming costs V 1 base and J 3 bases, and their ends lie 19 bases apart.

Library preparation used 5' RACE. The sequencer listed for this sample is Illumina HiSeq 2500. The second PCR ran for about 6 to 11 cycles and used a J-beta primer mix along with a sample-barcoded 5' primer. Each TCR beta cDNA molecule received a unique molecular identifier from a template-switch 5' adaptor carrying 12 random nucleotides. Each sample yielded at least 3 million CDR3-containing paired-end reads. First-strand cDNA synthesis was performed from all RNA using the Mint cDNA synthesis kit, with priming by a TRBC-specific oligonucleotide. Following uracil-DNA glycosylase treatment, all cDNA underwent a first 18-cycle PCR with the universal primers M1SS and BC2_uni_R. Regarding the original processing steps: For normalization, 1 million high-quality reads, each with a distinct molecular identifier, were randomly selected from each sample. Reads sharing molecular identifiers were discarded rather than binned into consensus sequences. CDR3 identification, clonotype clustering and error correction used MiTCR with a Q25 quality threshold and the strictest error-elimination algorithm. A nonparametric unseen species model with Euler transformation was used to estimate a lower bound on total TCR beta diversity. The public reads were run again by TCRdb, first through fastp at Q25 and then through MiXCR, and only productive beta chains were kept. Identical CDR3 protein sequences are pooled into one entry, listed with their most common genes and DNA. What appears here as the V and J calls and clone size reflects TCRdb's work, not the paper's. The table for this sample lists under 2,000,000 distinct CDR3 sequences; just under 50% of them were counted only once. The ten largest clonotypes hold approximately 2% of the sample.

The sequence links TRBV7-2 to TRBJ2-7, with a tentative D gene TRBD1 over 5 matching bases. Input material: blood. The receptor was isolated from a woman in her thirties or forties in good health. The bases read TGTGCCAGCAGCTTAGGTCGTGGGGCGCTATCCATCTACGAGCAGTACTTC. This translates into CASSLGRGALSIYEQYF.